The entry below describes one T cell receptor (beta chain). Its antigen is still unknown. These data are taken from a study of beta chain features in type 1 diabetes. Investigators reverse transcribed all isolated RNA, so they sequenced expressed TCRB transcripts. TCRdb's copy holds only in-frame clones and misses some; the assay was immunoSEQ multiplex PCR. The sample includes 400,000 or so clones, around a tenth seen only once; the top ten take over 0.45%. Between the trimmed V and J ends, which lost 3 bases and 4 bases, there was a span of 13 bases. Looked up from germline, CDR1 is SQVTM and CDR2 is ANQGSEA. This CDR3 region has 14 residues. Study-level points and caveats: Cells carrying high TCR expression could end up over-represented when cDNA is sequenced. A moderate, significant TCRB CDR3 shortening appeared in type 1 diabetes across four CD4+ subsets.

The material sequenced was central memory CD4+ T cells from blood. The gene calls are TRBV29-1 and TRBJ2-1, with D hard to call. This receptor was identified in a man younger than 40 with type 1 diabetes. In nucleotides, the CDR3 is TGCAGCGTTGACCGACACTTCAAATACAATGAGCAGTTCTTC. As protein: CSVDRHFKYNEQFF.